Sequencing of this T cell receptor beta chain was carried out in a study of CD8 T cells in Susac syndrome. Sequencing of TCR beta was undertaken in CD8+ and CD4+ T cells derived from blood. Healthy donors, matched for age and sex, constituted the control group. Reverse transcription of roughly 0.5 to 1 ug RNA used random hexamers. The CDR3 of TCR beta was amplified by immunoSEQ multiplex PCR across 54 Vbeta and 13 Jbeta. TCRdb passed the immunoSEQ multiplex PCR reads through MiXCR, listing each CDR3 protein once. The data hold under 200,000 distinct CDR3 sequences, with 85% to 95% observed a single time. Germline V lookup: CDR1 SQVTM, CDR2 ANQGSEA. V dropped 6 bases and J dropped 4; count of bases not matched to a gene: 6. The CDR3 is made up of 13 amino acids.

The chain employs TRBV29-1 and TRBJ1-2; 9 nucleotides agree with TRBD1. The sequence was obtained from a human donor in good health. Sequenced material: CD4+ T cells from PBMCs. The CDR3 nucleotides read TGCAGCGTCCGGACAGGGGCATTCTATGGCTACACCTTC. Translating it yields CSVRTGAFYGYTF.